This TCR beta chain originates from a study of T cell repertoires in cytomegalovirus infection (dated by TCRdb to between 2018 and 2020). Describing the broader study: The peptide stimulations were aimed at well-studied HLA-B-restricted epitopes as well as recently identified HLA-C-restricted CMV epitopes, whose presentation resists viral immunomodulation. The HLA type of each donor mattered for the analysis, because public TCR beta signatures pointed to carriage of CMV infection along with the matching HLA type.

Findings and caveats that apply to the study as a whole: In both this cohort and an independent roughly 350-donor cohort, the cumulative frequency of public TCR beta family members distinguished carriers of CMV infection plus the relevant HLA type. The ex vivo response was dominated by HLA-C-restricted CMV-specific TCR beta clonotypes, which also provided the single most frequent clonotype in two of eight donors.

Comment on this clonotype: Which antigen it targets is not known. Base qualities are not recorded, but no much larger clone differs from it by a single base.

The sample's treatment or condition label is to be understood as: in vitro stimulation with specific CMV peptide epitopes to enrich CMV-specific T cells. The sequencing machine was an Illumina HiSeq 1500. The raw public data were reprocessed by TCRdb itself: fastp quality trimming at Q25, MiXCR clonotype calling, in-frame beta chains only. Each CDR3 protein appears once, grouped with its most common genes and DNA. The sample table records about 700,000 distinct CDR3 sequences; roughly a third of these occur just once. The top ten constitute 18% of the sample. Trimming at the junction amounts to 3 bases on V and 2 bases on J, and the germline ends lie 14 bases apart. Measured from the cysteine to the phenylalanine, the CDR3 is 15 residues long. The entry retains the CDR3 DNA only, 45 bases that are in frame from base 1. CDR1 and CDR2 are read off the germline V gene as SGHAT and FQNNGV.

The chain couples TRBV11-2 to TRBJ2-7; the D gene is perhaps TRBD1, on 6 matching bases. Material: cultured PBMCs, obtained from culture after CMV antigen stimulation. This TCR was recovered from a human donor in good health (CMV status not recorded). Some clones in this sample may be carry-over from other donors' samples. The DNA reads as follows: TGTGCCAGCAGCTTCGCAACAGGGAGCACCTACGAGCAGTACTTC. Its product reads: CASSFATGSTYEQYF.